This record concerns one T cell receptor beta chain sequence. Antigen unknown. This sample is drawn from a study of T cell responses to AZD1222 COVID-19 vaccine. For the study at large: Combined were second doses at about 4 or about 12 weeks.

The CDR3 is 15 residues long. Germline assignment: CDR1 MNHEY and CDR2 SVGAGI. V shed 6 bases and J 9 bases; nucleotides not matched to a gene: 9. Regarding the study as a whole: The donor group comprised mostly white British people and more females; the analysis possibly underestimated clonal diversity. Among vaccine-associated CD4 TCRs, coverage spanned spike, with dominance at 160-218 and 743-854.

Some clones are missing from TCRdb's copy, which holds only in-frame ones; the method was immunoSEQ multiplex PCR. The sample holds 45,000 to 70,000 clones, approximately 86% seen once. This receptor was taken from an adult in good health. The chain joins TRBV6-5 to TRBJ1-6; 9 bases are a match to TRBD1. Sequenced here: peripheral blood, sampled on day 0 of AZD1222 vaccination. This chain's CDR3 is CASSYGTGNGSPLHF. CDR3 nucleotides: TGTGCCAGCAGCTACGGGACAGGGAACGGTTCACCCCTCCACTTT.